This T cell receptor (beta chain) comes out of a study of blood T cell repertoires in COVID-19. Study background: Researchers got acute and convalescent COVID-19 samples from the United States, Italy and Spain. T cells, B-cell-depleted T cells, or PBMCs supplied cDNA or gDNA.

With V trimmed by 4 bases and J by 1 base, 6 bases remained unmatched. The germline CDR1 and CDR2 sequences are MNHNS and SASEGT. The CDR3 covers 16 residues. Original analysis: Amplification of reference gene primers provided the estimated nucleated cell counts. The method was immunoSEQ multiplex PCR; TCRdb's version includes in-frame clones alone and lacks a portion of them. D and trimming were read from the DNA, whereas the V and J calls and clone size are those reported in that table. The sample holds under 350,000 clones, under 90% seen once. What was sequenced was peripheral blood. This clonotype was obtained from a man aged 50 to 59 with acute or convalescent COVID-19. V gene TRBV6-1 combines with J gene TRBJ1-5; 8 bases are a match to TRBD1. The CDR3 loop is CASSGSGTGSNQPQHF. CDR3 DNA: TGTGCCAGCAGTGGATCCGGGACAGGAAGCAATCAGCCCCAGCATTTT.